The 20 T cell receptor beta chains in this list originate from one sample, sequenced in a study of CD8 T cells in Susac syndrome. Reverse transcription of about 0.45 to 1 ug RNA was performed with random hexamers. A single record per CDR3 protein comes from TCRdb applying MiXCR to the immunoSEQ multiplex PCR reads. This table holds roughly 200,000 distinct CDR3 sequences, approximately 95% found once. The material sequenced was CD4+ T cells from PBMCs. Receptors originate from a human donor in good health.

The J gene is TRBJ2-3, the V gene TRBV5-4; no clear D. With 3 bases removed from V and 2 bases from J, the gap between germline ends came to 16 bases. The germline gives CDR1 SGHNT, CDR2 YYREEE (reference sequence). This CDR3 contains 16 residues. The CDR3 nucleotides are TGTGCCAGCAGCTCGAAGACCCTGAGGAACACAGATACGCAGTATTTT. This codes for CASSSKTLRNTDTQYF.

This clonotype occurred a few times. The chain joins TRBV6-2 or TRBV6-3 to TRBJ1-5; 7 bases are shared with TRBD1. The germline gives CDR1 MNHEY, CDR2 SVGEGT. V lost 5 bases and J lost 0; bases outside the gene matches: 4. CDR3 length equals 15 residues. For the CDR3, the DNA is TGTGCCAGCAGTCCAGGGACAGATAGCAATCAGCCCCAGCATTTT. It codes for CASSPGTDSNQPQHF.

The chain carries TRBV23-1 and TRBJ2-4; TRBD1 matches 12 bases. TRBV23-1 qualifies as an ORF whose function is uncertain. This CDR3 has 16 amino acids. The trim removed 11 bases at V and 0 bases at J, leaving 8 bases unmatched. DNA for the CDR3: TGCGCCCGCCACGGGACAGGGGGCGCAGCCAAAAACATTCAGTACTTC. Residues: CARHGTGGAAKNIQYF.

The chain employs TRBV20-1 and TRBJ2-7; D call uncertain. This CDR3 comprises 12 residues. CDR1 and CDR2 (germline): DFQATT, SNEGSKA (reference sequence). Trimming stripped 5 bases from V and 2 bases from J, with 10 bases between. The CDR3 loop reads CSAPAQTYEQYF. CDR3 DNA: TGCAGTGCTCCCGCACAAACCTACGAGCAGTACTTC.

The chain uses TRBV2 and TRBJ2-1; D remains ambiguous. The germline gives CDR1 SNHLY, CDR2 FYNNEI. The CDR3 covers 11 residues. Between the trimmed V and J ends, which lost 8 bases and 6 bases, there was a span of 8 bases. Here the CDR3 reads CASHQFNEQFF. CDR3 in DNA: TGTGCCAGCCATCAATTCAATGAGCAGTTCTTC.

The chain employs TRBV30 and TRBJ1-2; no reliable D call. There are 13 residues in the CDR3. Trimming removed 0 bases at V and 5 bases at J, with 10 bases between. From germline, CDR1 is GTSNPN and CDR2 SVGIG (reference sequence). The CDR3 spells CAWSVDPSYGYTF. The CDR3 DNA reads as TGTGCCTGGAGTGTAGACCCCAGTTATGGCTACACCTTC.

Written as DNA, the CDR3 is TGTGCCAGCTTTACGGGACAGGGAATCTACGAGCAGTACTTC. The encoded protein is CASFTGQGIYEQYF. The V and J genes are TRBV28 and TRBJ2-7, with 9 bases fitting TRBD1. J gave up 3 bases and V 8 bases, and 8 bases lay outside the gene matches. The CDR3 is 14 amino acids. CDR1 and CDR2 from the germline V gene are MDHEN and SYDVKM.

The chain is built from TRBV29-1 and TRBJ1-1; TRBD1 is a possible D gene (5 bases). With 2 bases removed from V and 6 bases from J, the gap between germline ends came to 7 bases. CDR1 SQVTM and CDR2 ANQGSEA come from the germline V gene. CDR3 length: 11 residues. The CDR3 bases are TGCAGCGTTGAAATGGGGCCTGAAGCTTTCTTT. Its translation: CSVEMGPEAFF.

The chain employs TRBV7-9 and TRBJ1-1, with D unresolved. Trimming removed 5 bases at V and 5 bases at J, with 3 bases between. Germline V CDR1 and CDR2: SEHNR, FQNEAQ (reference sequence). The length of the CDR3 is 10 residues. The CDR3 coding sequence is TGTGCCAGCAGCGCTACTGAAGCTTTCTTT. Its protein is CASSATEAFF. Full variable domain (missing parts from reference TRBV7-9 and TRBJ1-1): DTGVSQNPRHKITKRGQNVTFRCDPISEHNRLYWYRQTLGQGPEFLTYFQNEAQLEKSRLLSDRFSAERPKGSFSTLEIQRTEQGDSAMYLCASSATEAFFGQGTRLTVV.

This CDR3 reads CASSSVPATGDYEQYF. CDR3 sequence (DNA): TGTGCCAGCAGCTCCGTCCCGGCAACAGGGGACTACGAGCAGTACTTC. This chain links TRBV7-8 with TRBJ2-7; 7 nucleotides align to TRBD1. The CDR3 totals 16 residues. J lost 3 bases, V lost 4 bases, and 12 bases had no gene match. Per the germline V gene, CDR1 is SGHVS and CDR2 is FQNEAQ.

This rearrangement joins TRBV10-3 to TRBJ2-3, with 10 bases aligning to TRBD2. This CDR3 has 15 amino acids. Germline CDR1 reads ENHRY; CDR2 reads SYGVKD. V trimming: 6 bases; J trimming: 0 bases; junction bases outside the gene matches: 3. CDR3 DNA sequence: TGTGCCATCAGGGAGCGGGAGGGAAGCACAGATACGCAGTATTTT. Residues: CAIREREGSTDTQYF.

The CDR3, as DNA: TGTGCCAGCACCCTTTCTAGCGGGAGTACATATGAGCAGTTCTTC. Its translation: CASTLSSGSTYEQFF. V is TRBV7-9 and J is TRBJ2-1; 10 bases map to TRBD2. The CDR3 covers 15 residues. J gave up 8 bases and V 7 bases, and 11 bases lay outside the gene matches. The germline CDR1 and CDR2 sequences are SEHNR and FQNEAQ (reference sequence).

The chain links TRBV7-2 to TRBJ2-7; 7 nucleotides match TRBD2. This CDR3 has 15 amino acids. The germline V gene encodes CDR1 SGHTA and CDR2 FQGNSA. The V and J ends lost 1 base and 2 bases, in that order; junction bases with no gene match: 5. The CDR3 spells CASSLGASGTYEQYF. The CDR3 DNA sequence: TGTGCCAGCAGCTTAGGGGCTAGCGGCACCTACGAGCAGTACTTC.

CDR3 nucleotides: TGCAGCGTTGAAGATGGGATAATGGGCACAGATACGCAGTATTTT. Its protein is CSVEDGIMGTDTQYF. This chain uses TRBV29-1 with TRBJ2-3; D gene uncertain. Trimming cost V 0 bases and J 1 base, with 11 bases left between them. Per the germline V gene, CDR1 is SQVTM and CDR2 is ANQGSEA. This CDR3 region has 15 residues.

The chain recombines TRBV27 with TRBJ2-2; D unclear. The CDR3 totals 14 residues. Germline V gene lookup returns CDR1 MNHEY and CDR2 SMNVEV (reference sequence). V lost 4 bases and J 1 base, leaving 7 bases between the germline ends. The CDR3 protein is CASSSAGNTGELFF. The CDR3 DNA reads as TGTGCCAGCAGTTCGGCAGGGAACACCGGGGAGCTGTTTTTT.

The chain has TRBV5-1 and TRBJ2-2; the match to TRBD1 covers 7 bases. The germline CDR1 and CDR2 sequences are SGHRS and YFSETQ. V lost 7 bases to trimming and J lost 4 bases; unmatched junction nucleotides: 13. The CDR3 has 16 residues. The CDR3 reads CASGVYRGIGTGELFF. CDR3 coding DNA: TGCGCCAGCGGCGTCTACAGGGGAATCGGCACCGGGGAGCTGTTTTTT.

With regard to this clonotype: Germline is not matched at one junction end, which may reflect a read error. V usage is TRBV14 and J usage is TRBJ2-7; tentative D call: TRBD1 (6 bases). This CDR3 comprises 12 residues. The V gene's germline CDR1 is SGHDN and CDR2 FVKESK. The CDR3 loop is CASSQDRTGKHF. The CDR3 nucleotides read TGTGCCAGCAGCCAAGATCGCACAGGGAAGCACTTC.

The chain combines TRBV18 with TRBJ2-5; 9 bases agree with TRBD1. The CDR3 is 14 amino acids. Germline V CDR1 and CDR2: KGHSH, LQKENI. Trimming cost V 6 bases and J 3 bases; bases outside gene matches: 5. The CDR3 is CASSDRGPKETQYF. In nucleotides, the CDR3 is TGTGCCAGCTCGGACAGGGGCCCTAAAGAGACCCAGTACTTC.

This chain joins TRBV7-9 and TRBJ2-5; tentatively, D is TRBD2 (5 bases). This CDR3 has 14 amino acids. CDR1 and CDR2 (germline): SEHNR, FQNEAQ (reference sequence). The ends were cut back, 5 bases at V and 2 bases at J, with 12 bases in the middle. For the CDR3, the DNA is TGTGCCAGCAGCCCCGCGAGGGATCAAGAGACCCAGTACTTC. It translates to CASSPARDQETQYF.

The chain is built from TRBV4-2 and TRBJ2-1, with D unclear. This CDR3 comprises 11 residues. Trimming left V 0 bases short and J 8 bases short, with 2 bases between. The germline V gene encodes CDR1 LGHNA and CDR2 YNFKEQ. The CDR3 sequence is CASSQEYEQFF. CDR3 DNA sequence: TGTGCCAGCAGCCAAGAGTATGAGCAGTTCTTC.